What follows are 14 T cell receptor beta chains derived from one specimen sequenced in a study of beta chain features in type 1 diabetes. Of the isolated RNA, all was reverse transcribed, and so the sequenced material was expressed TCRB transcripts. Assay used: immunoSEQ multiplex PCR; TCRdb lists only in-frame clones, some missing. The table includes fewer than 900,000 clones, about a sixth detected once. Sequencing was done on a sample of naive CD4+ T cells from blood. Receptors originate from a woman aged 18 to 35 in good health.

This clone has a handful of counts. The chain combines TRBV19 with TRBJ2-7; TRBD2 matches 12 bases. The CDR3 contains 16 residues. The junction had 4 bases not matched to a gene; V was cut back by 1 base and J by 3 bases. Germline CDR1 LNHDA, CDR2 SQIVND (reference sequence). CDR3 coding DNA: TGTGCCAGTAGTATAGGGACTAGCGGGATGAACTACGAGCAGTACTTC. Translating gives CASSIGTSGMNYEQYF.

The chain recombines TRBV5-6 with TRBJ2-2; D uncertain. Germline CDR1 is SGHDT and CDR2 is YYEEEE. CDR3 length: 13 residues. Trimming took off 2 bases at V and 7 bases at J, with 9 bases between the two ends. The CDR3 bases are TGTGCCAGCAGCTTCCCCCCCCACGGGGAGCTGTTTTTT. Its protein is CASSFPPHGELFF.

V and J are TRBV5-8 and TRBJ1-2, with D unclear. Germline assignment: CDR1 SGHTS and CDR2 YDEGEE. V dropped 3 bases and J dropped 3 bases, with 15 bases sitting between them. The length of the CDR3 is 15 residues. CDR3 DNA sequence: TGTGCCAGCAGCTCTTGGATAAGGTTGGACTATGGCTACACCTTC. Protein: CASSSWIRLDYGYTF.

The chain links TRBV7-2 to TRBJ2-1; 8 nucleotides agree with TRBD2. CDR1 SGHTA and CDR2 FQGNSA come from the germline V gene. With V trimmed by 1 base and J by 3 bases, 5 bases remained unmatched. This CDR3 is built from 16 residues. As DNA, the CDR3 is TGTGCCAGCAGCTTAGTGGCGGGAGGTGTCTACAATGAGCAGTTCTTC. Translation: CASSLVAGGVYNEQFF.

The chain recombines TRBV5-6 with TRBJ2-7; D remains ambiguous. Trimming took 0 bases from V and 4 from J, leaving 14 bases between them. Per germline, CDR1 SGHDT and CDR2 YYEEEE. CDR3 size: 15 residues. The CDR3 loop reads CASSLEVHNGYEQYF. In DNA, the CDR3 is TGTGCCAGCAGCTTGGAGGTCCACAACGGATACGAGCAGTACTTC.

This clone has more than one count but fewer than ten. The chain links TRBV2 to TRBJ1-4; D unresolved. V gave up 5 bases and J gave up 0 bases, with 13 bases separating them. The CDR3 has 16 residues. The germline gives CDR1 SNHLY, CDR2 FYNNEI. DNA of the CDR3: TGTGCCAGCAGTAGGAGGACCCCGGCAACTAATGAAAAACTGTTTTTT. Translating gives CASSRRTPATNEKLFF.

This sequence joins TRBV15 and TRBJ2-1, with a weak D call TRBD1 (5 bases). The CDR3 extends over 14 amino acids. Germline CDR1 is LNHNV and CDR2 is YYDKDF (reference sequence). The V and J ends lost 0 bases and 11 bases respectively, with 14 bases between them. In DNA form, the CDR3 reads TGTGCCACCAGCAGAGAAGAGTCAGGGCTTAAGCAGTTCTTC. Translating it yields CATSREESGLKQFF.

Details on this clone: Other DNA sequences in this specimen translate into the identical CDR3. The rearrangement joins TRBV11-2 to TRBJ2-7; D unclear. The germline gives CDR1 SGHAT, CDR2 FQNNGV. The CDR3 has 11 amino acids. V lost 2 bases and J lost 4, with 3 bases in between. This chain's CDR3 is CASSLRYEQYF. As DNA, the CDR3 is TGTGCCAGCAGCTTAAGATACGAGCAGTACTTC.

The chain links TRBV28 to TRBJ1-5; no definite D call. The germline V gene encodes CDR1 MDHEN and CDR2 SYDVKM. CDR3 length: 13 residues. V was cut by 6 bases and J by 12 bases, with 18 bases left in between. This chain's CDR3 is CASSSGASRGQHF. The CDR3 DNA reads TGTGCCAGCAGCTCAGGCGCCTCTCGTGGCCAGCATTTT.

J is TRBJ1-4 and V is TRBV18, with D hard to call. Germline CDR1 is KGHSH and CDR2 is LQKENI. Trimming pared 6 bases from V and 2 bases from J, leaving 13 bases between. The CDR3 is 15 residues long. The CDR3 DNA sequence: TGTGCCAGCTCGCCTGGACTTACGACTAATGAAAAACTGTTTTTT. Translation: CASSPGLTTNEKLFF. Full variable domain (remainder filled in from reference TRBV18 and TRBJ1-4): NAGVMQNPRHLVRRRGQEARLRCSPMKGHSHVYWYRQLPEEGLKFMVYLQKENIIDESGMPKERFSAEFPKEGPSILRIQQVVRGDSAAYFCASSPGLTTNEKLFFGSGTQLSVL.

The CDR3, as DNA: TGTGCCAGCAGCGTAGCGGAAGAGACCCAGTACTTC. Its protein is CASSVAEETQYF. This chain links TRBV9 with TRBJ2-5; D uncertain. CDR3 length equals 12 residues. CDR1 and CDR2 from the germline V gene are SGDLS and YYNGEE. V was cut by 0 bases and J by 3 bases, with 3 bases left in between.

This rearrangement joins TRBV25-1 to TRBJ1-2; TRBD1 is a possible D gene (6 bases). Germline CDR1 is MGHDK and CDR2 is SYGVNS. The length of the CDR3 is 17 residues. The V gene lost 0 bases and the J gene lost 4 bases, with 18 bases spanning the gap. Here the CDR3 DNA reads TGTGCCAGCAGTGAATATATTGGCCAGGGGCCTTCCTATGGCTACACCTTC. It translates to CASSEYIGQGPSYGYTF.

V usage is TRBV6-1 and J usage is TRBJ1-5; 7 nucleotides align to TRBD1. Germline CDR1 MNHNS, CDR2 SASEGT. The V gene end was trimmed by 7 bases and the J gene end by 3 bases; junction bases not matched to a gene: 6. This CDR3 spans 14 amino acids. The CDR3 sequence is CASTDRITNQPQHF. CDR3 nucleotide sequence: TGTGCCAGCACGGACAGGATCACCAATCAGCCCCAGCATTTT.

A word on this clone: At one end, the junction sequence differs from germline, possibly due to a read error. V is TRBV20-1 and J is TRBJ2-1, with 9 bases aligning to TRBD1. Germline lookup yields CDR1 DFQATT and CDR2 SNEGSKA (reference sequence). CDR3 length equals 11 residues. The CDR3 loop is CSAENRDRVLF. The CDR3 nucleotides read TGCAGTGCTGAAAACCGGGACAGGGTGCTCTTC.